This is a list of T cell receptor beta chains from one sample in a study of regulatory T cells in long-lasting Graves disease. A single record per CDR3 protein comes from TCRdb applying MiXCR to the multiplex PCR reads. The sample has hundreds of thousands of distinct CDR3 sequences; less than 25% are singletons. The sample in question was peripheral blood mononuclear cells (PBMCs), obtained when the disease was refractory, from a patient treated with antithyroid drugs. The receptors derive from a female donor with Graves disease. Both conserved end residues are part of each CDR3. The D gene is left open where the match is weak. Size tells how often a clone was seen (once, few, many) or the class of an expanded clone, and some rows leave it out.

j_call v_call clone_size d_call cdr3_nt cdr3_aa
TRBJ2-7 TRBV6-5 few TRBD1 TGTGCCAGCAGTTCTGTTGCAGGGGGAAGCTCCTACGAGCAGTACTTC CASSSVAGGSSYEQYF
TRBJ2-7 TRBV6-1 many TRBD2 TGTGCCAGCTCGGGAGGGGGGTCCCACGAGCAGTACTTC CASSGGGSHEQYF
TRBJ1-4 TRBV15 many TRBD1 TGTGCCACCAGCAGAGTGGGACAGGGCCCTAATGAAAAACTGTTTTTT CATSRVGQGPNEKLFF
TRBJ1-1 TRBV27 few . TGTGCCAGCAGACCACCCGGCCCCCGGACAGAGAATATGAACACTGAAGCTTTCTTT CASRPPGPRTENMNTEAFF
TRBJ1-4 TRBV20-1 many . TGCAGTGCTGCTAGGTCAACTAATGAAAAACTGTTTTTT CSAARSTNEKLFF
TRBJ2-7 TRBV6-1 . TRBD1 TGTGCCAGCACAGGGGGCTTACAGGAGCAGTACTTC CASTGGLQEQYF
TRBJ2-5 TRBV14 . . TGTGCCAGCAGCCAAGATCGCCGTCGCAGGGAAGGTGAGACCCAGTACTTC CASSQDRRRREGETQYF
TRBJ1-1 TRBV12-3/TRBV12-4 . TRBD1 TGTGCCAGCAGCAGAAGACAGGGGGCGCAGGGCACTGAAGCTTTCTTT CASSRRQGAQGTEAFF
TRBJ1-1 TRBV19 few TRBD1 TGTGCCAGTAGTAAAGACAGGGTCCCGATGAACACTGAAGCTTTCTTT CASSKDRVPMNTEAFF
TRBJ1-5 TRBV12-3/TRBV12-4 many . TGTGCCAGCAGTTTATCTTCTGTCAGCAATCAGCCCCAGCATTTT CASSLSSVSNQPQHF
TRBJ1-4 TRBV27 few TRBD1 TGTGCCAGCAGTTCGACAGGGGCGGATGCAACTAATGAAAAACTGTTTTTT CASSSTGADATNEKLFF
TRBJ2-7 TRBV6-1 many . TGTGCCGCAAGAAATTCCTACGAGCAGTACTTC CAARNSYEQYF
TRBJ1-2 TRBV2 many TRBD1 TGTGCCAGCAGTGAGCTCAGGGGGCCTATTGGCTACACCTTC CASSELRGPIGYTF
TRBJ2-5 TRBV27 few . TGTGCCAGCAGTTTATTCCGGAACCAAGAGACCCAGTACTTC CASSLFRNQETQYF
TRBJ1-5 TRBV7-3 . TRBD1 TGTGCCAGCAGCTCATTCGGACAGGGGGCGACGCACCAGCATTTT CASSSFGQGATHQHF
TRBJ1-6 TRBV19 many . TGTGCCAGTAGTATTAAGGGGCGGCATAATTCACCCCTCCACTTT CASSIKGRHNSPLHF
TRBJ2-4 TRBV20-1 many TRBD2 TGCAGTGCAGCGACTAGCCGGTCATTGGACATTCAGTACTTC CSAATSRSLDIQYF
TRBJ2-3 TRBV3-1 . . TGTGCCAGCAGCCTGATATCAGATACGCAGTATTTT CASSLISDTQYF
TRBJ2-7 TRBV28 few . TGTGCCAGCAGTGGGATTACCCCCTACGAGCAGTACTTC CASSGITPYEQYF
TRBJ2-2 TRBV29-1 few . TGCAGCGTTACCGACACCGGGGAGCTGTTTTTT CSVTDTGELFF
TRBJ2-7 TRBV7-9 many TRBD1 TGTGCCAGCAGCCGGACAGGGAGCGAGCAGTACTTC CASSRTGSEQYF
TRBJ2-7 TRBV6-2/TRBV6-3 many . TGTGCCAGCAGTAGGGGGTCCTACGAGCAGTACTTC CASSRGSYEQYF
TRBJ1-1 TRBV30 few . TGTGCCTGGAGTGTACAGGACCTGGGTTGGACTGAAGCTTTCTTT CAWSVQDLGWTEAFF